This T cell receptor (beta chain) appears in the sequencing data of a study of control samples from healthy donors and cancer patients (dated by TCRdb to the early 2020s). As to this clone: The antigen it recognizes is unknown. Base qualities are not at hand, and no much larger clone is one base apart.

Preparation of the library involved the immunoSEQ multiplex PCR assay. Held by TCRdb, this immuneACCESS table contains in-frame sequences only and omits some clones. Under half of the omission traces to an unresolved V gene where checked; the cause of the rest is unknown. The sample table holds around 85,000 clones, of which less than 90% were seen once. The top ten clones comprise roughly 7.2% of the sample. The sample consisted of blood. This receptor was identified in a woman aged 55-69 years in good health.

The DNA sequence follows: TGTGCCAGCAGCCCAAATGGATTCCCCAACACTGAAGCTTTCTTT. It codes for CASSPNGFPNTEAFF. The chain couples TRBV5-6 to TRBJ1-1; the D gene identity is not certain. Measured from the cysteine to the phenylalanine, the CDR3 is 15 residues long. Solely the CDR3 DNA is kept, with 45 bases framed from the first base. The germline V gene supplies CDR1 SGHDT and CDR2 YYEEEE. Trimming takes 4 bases from V and 2 bases from J, and the germline ends sit 15 bases apart.